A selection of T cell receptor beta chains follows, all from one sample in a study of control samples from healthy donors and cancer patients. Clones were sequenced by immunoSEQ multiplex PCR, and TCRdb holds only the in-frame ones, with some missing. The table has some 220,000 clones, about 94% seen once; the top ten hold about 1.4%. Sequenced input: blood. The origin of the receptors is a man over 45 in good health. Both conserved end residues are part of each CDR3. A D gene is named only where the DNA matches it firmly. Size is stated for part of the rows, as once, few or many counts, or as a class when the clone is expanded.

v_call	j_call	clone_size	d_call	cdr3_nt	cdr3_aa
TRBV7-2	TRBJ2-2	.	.	TGTGCCAGCAGCTTAGGAGGGGGGTACACCGGGGAGCTGTTTTTT	CASSLGGGYTGELFF
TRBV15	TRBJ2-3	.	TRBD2	TGTGCCACCCTAAGTGAACTAGCGGGGGGCGCAGATACGCAGTATTTT	CATLSELAGGADTQYF
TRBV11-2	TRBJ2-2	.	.	TGTGCCAGCAGCCGCGGCAGGAACACCGGGGAGCTGTTTTTT	CASSRGRNTGELFF
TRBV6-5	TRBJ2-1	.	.	TGTGCCAGCAGTTACTCTAGTCCCAGCCCTAACAATGAGCAGTTCTTC	CASSYSSPSPNNEQFF
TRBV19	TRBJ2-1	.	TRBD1	TGTGCCAGTAGTATTTACAGGGGTTCAGGTGAGCAGTTCTTC	CASSIYRGSGEQFF
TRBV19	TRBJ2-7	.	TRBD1	TGTGCCAGTAGTCCTCGGGGACAGTACGAGCAGTACTTC	CASSPRGQYEQYF
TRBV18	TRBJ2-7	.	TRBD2	TGTGCCAGCTCACCGGCGACTAGCGGGGGGGTCTACGAGCAGTACTTC	CASSPATSGGVYEQYF
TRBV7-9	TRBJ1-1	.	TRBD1	TGTGCCAGCACCCTGCAGGGGGGGAACACTGAAGCTTTCTTT	CASTLQGGNTEAFF
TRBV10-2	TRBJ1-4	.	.	TGCGCCAGCAGATCGACAGCCTATAATGAAAAACTGTTTTTT	CASRSTAYNEKLFF
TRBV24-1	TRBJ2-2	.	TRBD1	TGTGCCACCAGTGATCTGGGACAGGGGTTCGACGGGGAGCTGTTTTTT	CATSDLGQGFDGELFF
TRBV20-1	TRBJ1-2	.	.	TGCAGTGCTGGGGGGGACTATGGCTACACCTTC	CSAGGDYGYTF
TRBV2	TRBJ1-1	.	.	TGTGCCAGCAGGTACGCGGGGCGGCCGAACACTGAAGCTTTCTTT	CASRYAGRPNTEAFF
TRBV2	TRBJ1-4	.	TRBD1	TGTGCCAGCAGTAGACAGGGGGCTAATGAAAAACTGTTTTTT	CASSRQGANEKLFF
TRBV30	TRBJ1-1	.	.	TGTGCCTGGAATGGGGGGTTGATCACTGAAGCTTTCTTT	CAWNGGLITEAFF
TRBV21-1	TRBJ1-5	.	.	TGTGCCACCGCCCTGGGGTGTCAGCCCCAGCATTTT	CATALGCQPQHF
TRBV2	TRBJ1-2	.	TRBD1	TGTGCCACCTCGGGACAGGGGGCCGAGAACTATGGCTACACCTTC	CATSGQGAENYGYTF
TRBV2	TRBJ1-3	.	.	TGTGCCAGCAGGGGGGATCTCTCTGGAAACACCATATATTTT	CASRGDLSGNTIYF
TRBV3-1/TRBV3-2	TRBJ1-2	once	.	TGTGCCAGCAGCCAAGAGAGGGAACGGACGCCTCAGTTTGGCTATGGCTACACCTTC	CASSQERERTPQFGYGYTF
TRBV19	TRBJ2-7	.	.	TGTGCCAGTAGTATAGATGGAGACTCGAGCCCCTACGAGCAGTACTTC	CASSIDGDSSPYEQYF
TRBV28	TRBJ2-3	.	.	TGTGCCAGCAAATATAGGGGCTGGGGTACGCAGTATTTT	CASKYRGWGTQYF
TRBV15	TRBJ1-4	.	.	TGTGCCACCAGCCTGGGCAGGAGCGGTGAAAAACTGTTTTTT	CATSLGRSGEKLFF
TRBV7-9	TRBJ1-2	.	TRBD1	TGTGCCAGCAGCTTCGGCCCTGGACAGGGGAGTGATGGCTACACCTTC	CASSFGPGQGSDGYTF
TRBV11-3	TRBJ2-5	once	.	TGTGCCAGCAGCCGAGTAGCTTGGGAGACCCAGTACTTC	CASSRVAWETQYF
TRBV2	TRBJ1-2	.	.	TGTGCCAGCAGATCGGACCCACCTGGCTACACCTTC	CASRSDPPGYTF
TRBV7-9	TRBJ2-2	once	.	TGTGCCAGCAGCTTAAGGGTCAGGGAGTCGAACACCGGGGAGCTGTTTTTT	CASSLRVRESNTGELFF
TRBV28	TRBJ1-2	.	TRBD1	TGTGCCAGCAGCGGGACAGCTCCATTTTATGGCTACACCTTC	CASSGTAPFYGYTF
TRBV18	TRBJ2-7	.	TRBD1	TGTGCCAGCTCACCGTCCCGGGACAGGGCCCACCCCTACGGGCAGTACTTC	CASSPSRDRAHPYGQYF
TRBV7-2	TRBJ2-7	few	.	TGTGCCAGCAGCTTGAGGGGGAGCGGGTCCTACGAGCAGTACTTC	CASSLRGSGSYEQYF
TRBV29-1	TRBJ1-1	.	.	TGCAGCGCCTGGGAGCATATGAACACTGAAGCTTTCTTT	CSAWEHMNTEAFF
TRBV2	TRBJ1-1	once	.	TGTGCCACTACGTCCACTGGGGGGAACACTGAAGCTTTCTTT	CATTSTGGNTEAFF
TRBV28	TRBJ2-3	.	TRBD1	TGTGCCAGCAGTCCTCGACAGGGAATTTCCACAGATACGCAGTATTTT	CASSPRQGISTDTQYF
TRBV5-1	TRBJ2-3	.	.	TGCGCCAGCAGCTTTAGAACCCCTAGCACAGATACGCAGTATTTT	CASSFRTPSTDTQYF
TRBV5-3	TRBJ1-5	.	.	TGTGCCAGAAGCTTGGATAGGGATCGTGGGAGCAATCAGCCCCAGCATTTT	CARSLDRDRGSNQPQHF
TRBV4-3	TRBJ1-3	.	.	TGCGCCAGCAGCCAAGATCTGGCGGTGAGCTCTGGAAACACCATATATTTT	CASSQDLAVSSGNTIYF
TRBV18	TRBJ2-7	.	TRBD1	TGTGCCAGCTCAGCCGGGACAGCTACCTACGAGCAGTACTTC	CASSAGTATYEQYF
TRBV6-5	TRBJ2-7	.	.	TGTGCCAGCAGCCCCGACAGGAGCTCCTACGAGCAGTACTTC	CASSPDRSSYEQYF
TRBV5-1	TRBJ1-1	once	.	TGCGCCAGCAGCTTGGCACAAAGAGTGAACACTGAAGCTTTCTTT	CASSLAQRVNTEAFF
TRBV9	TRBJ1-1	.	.	TGTGCCAGCAGCGTAAGGGCGGGTACTGAAGCTTTCTTT	CASSVRAGTEAFF